The 28 T cell receptor beta chains listed next were all sequenced from one sample in a study of a mutant IDH1 vaccine in newly diagnosed glioma (dated by TCRdb to about 2021). Libraries were made using the immunoSEQ multiplex PCR assay. The table was pulled from immuneACCESS by TCRdb, which kept in-frame rearrangements only. Such tables lose some clones; where checked, under half of the loss comes from unresolved V genes, and the rest has no known cause. The sample table holds around 17,000 clones, of which about 95% were seen once. The leading ten clones occupy 3.6% of the sample. The label giving this sample's time point can be read as: baseline, week 1 (first vaccination visit). Interpreted using the paper, the treatment or condition label stands for: pre-vaccination baseline after standard-of-care therapy. Sequencing used peripheral blood mononuclear cells (PBMCs), obtained from a glioma patient treated with radiotherapy, temozolomide or both. The receptors stem from a woman aged 18-29 years with glioma. Some clones in this sample may be carry-over from other donors' samples.

V and J are TRBV19 and TRBJ2-7; 7 nucleotides align to TRBD2. Germline CDR1 is LNHDA and CDR2 is SQIVND (reference sequence). After removal of 3 bases from V and 2 bases from J, the junction contained 7 bases not matched to a gene. The CDR3 has 15 amino acids. CDR3 sequence (DNA): TGTGCCAGTAGTATTGTCCCTAGCGGTACCTACGAGCAGTACTTC. This translates into CASSIVPSGTYEQYF.

This clone was detected only once. This sequence joins TRBV30 and TRBJ2-1; no clear D. Germline-derived CDR1 and CDR2 are GTSNPN and SVGIG (reference sequence). The CDR3 has 16 amino acids. The V end lost 2 bases, the J end lost 0 bases, and 14 bases lay between the germline ends. CDR3 coding DNA: TGTGCCTGGAGTACCACTACACCCCACTCCTACAATGAGCAGTTCTTC. The encoded protein is CAWSTTTPHSYNEQFF.

This sequence joins TRBV30 and TRBJ2-2, with TRBD2 matching 10 bases. Germline V gene sequence: CDR1 GTSNPN, CDR2 SVGIG (reference sequence). Trimming removed 2 bases from V and 5 bases from J; junction bases left unmatched: 5. The CDR3 has 15 residues. The CDR3 loop is CAWSRGLARTGELFF. CDR3 DNA: TGTGCCTGGAGTCGGGGACTAGCGAGAACCGGGGAGCTGTTTTTT.

The V call is TRBV19, the J call TRBJ1-5; D call uncertain. CDR1 is LNHDA, CDR2 SQIVND, per germline (reference sequence). Trimming shortened V by 10 bases and J by 4 bases, and 14 bases separated the two germline ends. This CDR3 has 13 amino acids. Here the CDR3 DNA reads TGTGCCACCCGAGGGCAAGGGAATCAGCCCCAGCATTTT. Its translation is CATRGQGNQPQHF.

V usage is TRBV25-1 and J usage is TRBJ1-1, with D uncertain. CDR1 and CDR2 (germline): MGHDK, SYGVNS. V dropped 6 bases and J dropped 9 bases, with 5 bases sitting between them. The CDR3 covers 9 residues. DNA for the CDR3: TGTGCCAGCAGATTTCAAGCTTTCTTT. Residues: CASRFQAFF.

CDR3: CASSGATGTGGNTIYF. The CDR3, as DNA: TGCGCCAGCAGCGGCGCTACCGGGACAGGCGGAAACACCATATATTTT. V gene TRBV5-1 combines with J gene TRBJ1-3, with 8 bases fitting TRBD1. The CDR3 covers 16 residues. Trimming removed 4 bases from V and 4 bases from J; junction bases left unmatched: 10. CDR1 is SGHRS and CDR2 is YFSETQ in the germline V gene.

This clone was detected only once. The V call is TRBV19, the J call TRBJ1-1; D may be TRBD1 (6 bases). The V end was cut by 7 bases, the J end by 3 bases, with 12 bases between. This CDR3 has 13 residues. The germline V gene encodes CDR1 LNHDA and CDR2 SQIVND (reference sequence). CDR3 sequence (DNA): TGTGCCAGTAACAGGGATGCGGACACTGAAGCTTTCTTT. Translation gives CASNRDADTEAFF.

The chain is built from TRBV10-3 and TRBJ2-7; TRBD2 agrees at 14 bases. The germline CDR1 and CDR2 sequences are ENHRY and SYGVKD. V dropped 0 bases and J dropped 6; count of bases not matched to a gene: 16. The length of the CDR3 is 20 residues. The DNA for the CDR3 is TGTGCCATCAGTGAGTCGGGGGGGACTAGCGGGAGTCCCCAACAAACCGAGCAGTACTTC. Residues: CAISESGGTSGSPQQTEQYF.

The chain links TRBV19 to TRBJ2-7; 7 bases match TRBD1. This CDR3 spans 11 amino acids. Germline V lookup: CDR1 LNHDA, CDR2 SQIVND (reference sequence). The trim removed 8 bases at V and 4 bases at J, leaving 2 bases unmatched. The CDR3 protein is CASSQGYEQYF. In DNA form, the CDR3 reads TGTGCCAGTTCACAGGGGTACGAGCAGTACTTC.

This chain joins TRBV11-3 and TRBJ1-2, with D possibly TRBD1 on 5 matching bases. The CDR3 has 12 amino acids. CDR1 is SGHNT, CDR2 YENEEA, per germline. Deletions cut 0 bases from V and 8 bases from J, with 7 bases between. CDR3: CASSLDGAGYTF. The DNA of the CDR3 is TGTGCCAGCAGCTTAGATGGGGCGGGCTACACCTTC. The full variable domain, in which reference TRBV11-3 and TRBJ1-2 provide the parts outside the CDR3, is EAGVVQSPRYKIIEKKQPVAFWCNPISGHNTLYWYLQNLGQGPELLIRYENEEAVDDSQLPKDRFSAERLKGVDSTLKIQPAELGDSAVYLCASSLDGAGYTFGSGTRLTVV.

This sequence joins TRBV28 and TRBJ1-2; 7 bases line up with TRBD1. The ends lost 3 bases at V and 4 bases at J; junction bases unmatched: 2. Germline V gene sequence: CDR1 MDHEN, CDR2 SYDVKM. CDR3 length: 13 amino acids. The CDR3 bases are TGTGCCAGCAGTTTCCGGGACAGCTATGGCTACACCTTC. Amino acids: CASSFRDSYGYTF.

The chain has TRBV6-1 and TRBJ1-5; 10 bases agree with TRBD1. V was pared by 4 bases and J by 7 bases, with 1 base of the junction left unmatched. Germline CDR1 and CDR2: MNHNS and SASEGT. This CDR3 has 13 amino acids. The DNA of the CDR3 is TGTGCCAGCAGTGGGACAGGGGGGCAGCCCCAGCATTTT. Amino acid sequence: CASSGTGGQPQHF.

The chain couples TRBV7-8 to TRBJ1-1; TRBD1 is a possible D gene (6 bases). V shed 7 bases and J shed 4 bases, with 16 bases lying between them. Germline CDR1 is SGHVS and CDR2 is FQNEAQ. This CDR3 is 14 amino acids long. DNA for the CDR3: TGTGCCAGCAACCTGGGAAGGGGGAGCACTGAAGCTTTCTTT. This sequence encodes CASNLGRGSTEAFF.

This sequence joins TRBV7-9 and TRBJ2-3, with a possible D match to TRBD1 (6 bases). Germline CDR1 reads SEHNR; CDR2 reads FQNEAQ (reference sequence). There are 14 residues in the CDR3. V gave up 5 bases and J gave up 2 bases, with 11 bases separating them. The chain's CDR3 is CASSNRTVTDTQYF. The DNA for the CDR3 is TGTGCCAGCAGCAACCGGACAGTCACAGATACGCAGTATTTT. The whole variable domain, remainder taken from reference TRBV7-9 and TRBJ2-3, is DTGVSQNPRHKITKRGQNVTFRCDPISEHNRLYWYRQTLGQGPEFLTYFQNEAQLEKSRLLSDRFSAERPKGSFSTLEIQRTEQGDSAMYLCASSNRTVTDTQYFGPGTRLTVL.

CDR3 residues: CAWSAPIYEQYF. CDR3 bases: TGTGCCTGGAGTGCTCCAATCTACGAGCAGTACTTC. V and J are TRBV30 and TRBJ2-7; D unclear. V was clipped by 1 base and J by 3 bases, with 7 bases between them. Germline CDR1 reads GTSNPN; CDR2 reads SVGIG (reference sequence). The CDR3 runs to 12 residues.

The V call is TRBV19, the J call TRBJ2-1; 10 bases agree with TRBD2. V gave up 5 bases and J gave up 5 bases; unmatched junction bases: 9. The CDR3 runs 16 residues. The germline V gene encodes CDR1 LNHDA and CDR2 SQIVND (reference sequence). CDR3 region: CASSARSGGPNNEQFF. DNA for the CDR3: TGTGCCAGTAGTGCCCGTAGCGGGGGGCCAAACAATGAGCAGTTCTTC.

The chain employs TRBV28 and TRBJ1-2; D gene unclear. The V end was cut by 3 bases, the J end by 4 bases, with 9 bases between. This CDR3 is built from 13 residues. CDR1 is MDHEN, CDR2 SYDVKM, per germline. In DNA, the CDR3 is TGTGCCAGCAGTTTCTCTGAGCTCTATGGCTACACCTTC. Translated: CASSFSELYGYTF.

CDR3: CASSFGYVQGNTEAFF. Written as DNA, the CDR3 is TGCGCCAGCAGTTTTGGGTACGTACAGGGGAACACTGAAGCTTTCTTT. The J gene is TRBJ1-1, the V gene TRBV5-1; D may be TRBD1 (6 bases). Germline V gene data show CDR1 as SGHRS and CDR2 as YFSETQ. V was pared by 5 bases and J by 1 base, with 18 bases between. This CDR3 spans 16 amino acids.

This chain joins TRBV19 and TRBJ1-1, with D possibly TRBD1 on 5 matching bases. CDR3 size: 12 residues. The germline V and J ends were trimmed by 1 base and 6 bases, with 6 bases remaining between them. CDR1 and CDR2 from the germline V gene are LNHDA and SQIVND (reference sequence). Written as DNA, the CDR3 is TGTGCCAGTAGTATAGTGGGGGCTGAAGCTTTCTTT. This translates into CASSIVGAEAFF.

This chain connects TRBV7-9 to TRBJ2-5; no clear D gene. V lost 6 bases, J lost 8 bases, and 16 bases lay in between. This CDR3 has 13 residues. Germline V CDR1 and CDR2: SEHNR, FQNEAQ (reference sequence). As DNA, the CDR3 is TGTGCCAGCAGACCATGGACCGAATTCACCCAGTACTTC. This encodes CASRPWTEFTQYF.

The rearrangement links TRBV11-2 to TRBJ2-2, with 11 bases identical to TRBD2. The germline gives CDR1 SGHAT, CDR2 FQNNGV. The V and J ends lost 2 bases and 1 base, in that order; junction bases with no gene match: 3. The CDR3 runs to 17 residues. The DNA for the CDR3 is TGTGCCAGCAGCTTACGCCTAGCGGGGGGGAACACCGGGGAGCTGTTTTTT. Its translation: CASSLRLAGGNTGELFF.

V gene TRBV19 combines with J gene TRBJ2-7; D unresolved. Trimming removed 4 bases at V and 2 bases at J, with 15 bases between. The CDR3 contains 15 residues. Germline V gene lookup returns CDR1 LNHDA and CDR2 SQIVND (reference sequence). The CDR3 nucleotides are TGTGCCAGTAGTACCTACCCCGGTGGGACCTACGAGCAGTACTTC. Protein product: CASSTYPGGTYEQYF.

This chain uses TRBV9 with TRBJ1-5, with 7 positions matching TRBD1. This CDR3 is built from 15 residues. Trimming at V came to 0 bases and at J to 1 base, leaving 1 base not matched to a gene. In germline, CDR1 is SGDLS, CDR2 YYNGEE. The CDR3 DNA sequence: TGTGCCAGCAGCGTAGAGGGGGCGAGCAATCAGCCCCAGCATTTT. Protein: CASSVEGASNQPQHF.

V and J are TRBV6-5 and TRBJ2-1, with TRBD1 matching over 8 bases. CDR3 length: 15 amino acids. With 5 bases clipped from V and 3 bases from J, the junction kept 6 bases outside the gene matches. Germline assignment: CDR1 MNHEY and CDR2 SVGAGI. CDR3 in amino acids: CASSGSDRGYNEQFF. The CDR3 DNA reads TGTGCCAGCAGTGGCTCAGACAGGGGCTACAATGAGCAGTTCTTC.

The chain couples TRBV15 to TRBJ2-1, with D perhaps assigned TRBD1 or TRBD2 (5 bases each). This CDR3 has 15 amino acids. V shed 0 bases and J shed 12 bases, with 18 bases lying between them. Germline values: CDR1 LNHNV, CDR2 YYDKDF (reference sequence). The CDR3 here is CATSRDRGGAIGQFF. CDR3 DNA: TGTGCCACCAGCAGAGACCGGGGCGGAGCCATAGGGCAGTTCTTC. The variable domain in full, completed from reference TRBV15 and TRBJ2-1, reads DAMVIQNPRYQVTQFGKPVTLSCSQTLNHNVMYWYQQKSSQAPKLLFHYYDKDFNNEADTPDNFQSRRPNTSFCFLDIRSPGLGDTAMYLCATSRDRGGAIGQFFGPGTRLTVL.

This chain uses TRBV2 with TRBJ2-7, with D unclear. The V gene's germline CDR1 is SNHLY and CDR2 FYNNEI. CDR3 length equals 13 residues. Trimming removed 0 bases at V and 6 bases at J, with 9 bases between. CDR3 amino acids: CASSEALRLEQYF. The CDR3 DNA sequence: TGTGCCAGCAGTGAAGCGCTTCGTCTCGAGCAGTACTTC. The complete variable domain, with remaining parts taken from reference TRBV2 and TRBJ2-7, reads EPEVTQTPSHQVTQMGQEVILRCVPISNHLYFYWYRQILGQKVEFLVSFYNNEISEKSEIFDDQFSVERPDGSNFTLKIRSTKLEDSAMYFCASSEALRLEQYFGPGTRLTVT.

The V and J genes are TRBV25-1 and TRBJ1-1; tentative D call: TRBD1 (6 bases). V dropped 3 bases and J dropped 1 base, with 12 bases sitting between them. CDR3 length: 15 amino acids. In germline, CDR1 is MGHDK, CDR2 SYGVNS. CDR3 coding DNA: TGTGCCAGCAGTGATCGGGGGGCGTGGAACACTGAAGCTTTCTTT. It specifies CASSDRGAWNTEAFF.

The rearrangement joins TRBV7-2 to TRBJ1-2; D gene ambiguous. This CDR3 has 16 amino acids. Trimming removed 4 bases at V and 4 bases at J, with 19 bases between. Germline lookup yields CDR1 SGHTA and CDR2 FQGNSA. The CDR3, as DNA: TGTGCCAGCAGCTATGGGGTTAGCTCGCAAAGCTATGGCTACACCTTC. It translates to CASSYGVSSQSYGYTF.